Below, 27 T cell receptor beta chains from the same sample are listed, as sequenced in a study of cytomegalovirus exposure and HLA in healthy donors. PCR involved 60 Vbeta and 13 Jbeta primers. The repertoire was sequenced with immunoSEQ multiplex PCR; TCRdb's copy has only in-frame clones and lacks some. The sample contains about 250,000 clones, 85% to 95% of which appear only once. Sample: PBMCs. The receptors originated from a girl aged 2 to 9 in good health and CMV-seronegative.

This chain uses TRBV5-1 with TRBJ2-1; TRBD2 matches at 8 bases. The V gene's germline CDR1 is SGHRS and CDR2 YFSETQ. The CDR3 extends over 16 amino acids. The trim removed 4 bases at V and 6 bases at J, leaving 12 bases unmatched. The CDR3 is CASSRDAGRVLNEQFF. CDR3 nucleotide sequence: TGCGCCAGCAGCAGAGATGCCGGGAGGGTCCTCAATGAGCAGTTCTTC.

The chain employs TRBV5-8 and TRBJ2-2; TRBD2 is a possible D gene (6 bases). In germline, CDR1 is SGHTS, CDR2 YDEGEE. Trimming removed 3 bases at V and 4 bases at J, with 16 bases between. This CDR3 has 16 residues. This chain's CDR3 is CASSSSRGTSTGELFF. The CDR3 DNA follows: TGTGCCAGCAGCTCGTCCCGCGGGACCTCCACCGGGGAGCTGTTTTTT.

The V call is TRBV7-9, the J call TRBJ1-1; TRBD1 agrees at 9 bases. The CDR3 length is 15 residues. Germline CDR1 and CDR2: SEHNR and FQNEAQ (reference sequence). Trimming took 2 bases from V and 10 from J; bases not matched to a gene: 11. CDR3 loop: CASSLRPPTGGRAFF. The CDR3, as DNA: TGTGCCAGCAGCTTAAGGCCCCCGACAGGGGGGAGAGCTTTCTTT. Filled out from reference TRBV7-9 and TRBJ1-1, the complete variable domain reads DTGVSQNPRHKITKRGQNVTFRCDPISEHNRLYWYRQTLGQGPEFLTYFQNEAQLEKSRLLSDRFSAERPKGSFSTLEIQRTEQGDSAMYLCASSLRPPTGGRAFFGQGTRLTVV.

The chain recombines TRBV6-1 with TRBJ2-2, with D possibly being TRBD1 (5 bases). The V gene's germline CDR1 is MNHNS and CDR2 SASEGT. Trimming pared 6 bases from V and 5 bases from J, leaving 13 bases between. This CDR3 is built from 14 residues. The CDR3 region is CASSPGAGTGELFF. In nucleotides, the CDR3 is TGTGCCAGCAGCCCTGGGGCAGGGACCGGGGAGCTGTTTTTT.

The chain combines TRBV19 with TRBJ1-2; TRBD1 might be the D (5 bases). The V end lost 0 bases, the J end lost 7 bases, and 9 bases lay between the germline ends. Per germline, CDR1 LNHDA and CDR2 SQIVND (reference sequence). This CDR3 region has 13 residues. The CDR3 is CASSIDRVRGYTF. In DNA form, the CDR3 reads TGTGCCAGTAGTATAGACAGGGTTCGTGGCTACACCTTC.

With respect to this clone: The junction and the germline gene differ at one end; a read error may be behind it. The chain links TRBV7-9 to TRBJ2-7; D is perhaps TRBD1 (5 bases). Germline values: CDR1 SEHNR, CDR2 FQNEAQ (reference sequence). CDR3 length equals 12 residues. The CDR3 here is CSSSPIRGEQYF. Written as DNA, the CDR3 is TGTTCCAGCAGCCCAATTAGGGGTGAGCAGTACTTC.

CDR3 DNA sequence: TGTGCCAGCAGCTCGAGCGGGAGCTTGTCCTACGAGCAGTACTTC. It codes for CASSSSGSLSYEQYF. The chain couples TRBV7-6 to TRBJ2-7; 8 bases match TRBD2. This CDR3 has 15 residues. The germline V gene encodes CDR1 SGHVS and CDR2 FNYEAQ. Losses at the gene ends were 4 bases for V and 1 base for J; bases not matched to a gene: 6.

This chain uses TRBV5-1 with TRBJ2-1, with TRBD2 identical over 8 bases. Losses at the gene ends were 3 bases for V and 3 bases for J; bases not matched to a gene: 5. Germline V CDR1 and CDR2: SGHRS, YFSETQ. This CDR3 spans 15 amino acids. CDR3: CASSSTGTSYNEQFF. CDR3 nucleotides: TGCGCCAGCAGCTCAACCGGGACTAGCTACAATGAGCAGTTCTTC.

The DNA for the CDR3 is TGTGCCAGCAGCCCCCGGGACAGGGGTTCCTACGAGCAGTACTTC. Its translation is CASSPRDRGSYEQYF. The chain employs TRBV7-2 and TRBJ2-7, with 10 bases matching TRBD1. Germline values: CDR1 SGHTA, CDR2 FQGNSA. The CDR3 is made up of 15 amino acids. V lost 5 bases, J lost 1 base, and 5 bases stayed unmatched.

This clone was seen a single time. The V gene is TRBV18, the J gene TRBJ1-1; 9 positions match TRBD1. CDR1 is KGHSH and CDR2 is LQKENI in the germline V gene. The CDR3 is made up of 16 amino acids. After removal of 3 bases from V and 1 base from J, the junction contained 6 bases not matched to a gene. The CDR3 DNA is TGTGCCAGCTCACCGATACAGGGGGCGGCGAACACTGAAGCTTTCTTT. Its translation: CASSPIQGAANTEAFF.

The genes are TRBV4-2 and TRBJ2-3, with 9 nucleotides matching TRBD2. Trimming at V came to 5 bases and at J to 4 bases, leaving 7 bases not matched to a gene. Germline V gene sequence: CDR1 LGHNA, CDR2 YNFKEQ. The CDR3 has 15 amino acids. This CDR3 is CASSETSGYSDTQYF. The CDR3 DNA is TGTGCCAGCAGCGAGACTAGCGGTTATTCAGATACGCAGTATTTT.

The chain employs TRBV9 and TRBJ2-3; D unresolved. The ends were cut back, 4 bases at V and 5 bases at J, with 11 bases in the middle. This CDR3 has 13 amino acids. Germline V gene sequence: CDR1 SGDLS, CDR2 YYNGEE. The chain's CDR3 is CASSYQPGDTQYF. CDR3 DNA sequence: TGTGCCAGCAGCTACCAACCGGGAGATACGCAGTATTTT.

The chain recombines TRBV15 with TRBJ2-3, with 12 nucleotides matching TRBD2. Germline CDR1 is LNHNV and CDR2 is YYDKDF (reference sequence). The ends lost 3 bases at V and 4 bases at J; junction bases unmatched: 11. The CDR3 is made up of 18 amino acids. The CDR3 is CATSSDSGLAGPADTQYF. CDR3 in DNA: TGTGCCACCAGCAGCGATTCCGGACTAGCGGGACCCGCAGATACGCAGTATTTT.

This clone was observed once. This sequence joins TRBV10-3 and TRBJ2-7, with TRBD2 matching over 7 bases. The V and J ends lost 2 bases and 6 bases, in that order; junction bases with no gene match: 10. The CDR3 spans 15 residues. Germline assignment: CDR1 ENHRY and CDR2 SYGVKD. CDR3 loop: CAISEPAGLGGEQYF. CDR3 bases: TGTGCCATCAGTGAGCCAGCGGGGTTGGGTGGCGAGCAGTACTTC.

The chain employs TRBV6-5 and TRBJ2-1; weak D call: TRBD1 (5 bases). The CDR3 is 14 residues long. V was pared by 2 bases and J by 9 bases, with 14 bases between. The V gene's germline CDR1 is MNHEY and CDR2 SVGAGI. The CDR3 sequence is CASSYGALQIEQFF. As DNA, the CDR3 is TGTGCCAGCAGTTACGGGGCCTTACAGATTGAGCAGTTCTTC.

The genes are TRBV2 and TRBJ1-1; D gene ambiguous. CDR3 length: 15 residues. Germline V lookup: CDR1 SNHLY, CDR2 FYNNEI. Trimming took 7 bases from V and 0 from J, leaving 15 bases between them. CDR3 sequence reads: CASTSVVAMNTEAFF. For the CDR3, the DNA is TGTGCCAGCACCTCAGTGGTAGCTATGAACACTGAAGCTTTCTTT.

This chain links TRBV6-6 with TRBJ1-1; D perhaps matches TRBD1 (5 bases). V lost 0 bases and J 3 bases, leaving 14 bases between the germline ends. This CDR3 contains 16 residues. The germline V gene has CDR1 MNHNY and CDR2 SVGAGI (reference sequence). The CDR3 nucleotides read TGTGCCAGCAGTTACTCCAGGGAAATAGGGTACACTGAAGCTTTCTTT. Residues: CASSYSREIGYTEAFF.

This chain's CDR3 is CASSSGLAGGLNTGELFF. CDR3 coding DNA: TGCGCCAGCAGCTCGGGACTAGCGGGGGGTTTGAACACCGGGGAGCTGTTTTTT. The J gene is TRBJ2-2, the V gene TRBV5-1, with 15 nucleotides matching TRBD2. Germline V lookup: CDR1 SGHRS, CDR2 YFSETQ. V shed 3 bases, J shed 1 base, and the junction held 4 bases outside the gene matches. The CDR3 loop spans 18 amino acids.

This clone was counted once. The chain employs TRBV20-1 and TRBJ1-2; D gene ambiguous. Germline-derived CDR1 and CDR2 are DFQATT and SNEGSKA (reference sequence). This CDR3 spans 10 amino acids. V was cut by 1 base and J by 8 bases, with 5 bases left in between. The CDR3 protein is CSARAQGYTF. In DNA, the CDR3 is TGCAGTGCTAGAGCTCAGGGCTACACCTTC.

The V call is TRBV18, the J call TRBJ1-1, with D unresolved. The V end lost 5 bases, the J end lost 2 bases, and 15 bases lay between the germline ends. Germline V gene sequence: CDR1 KGHSH, CDR2 LQKENI. The CDR3 loop spans 15 amino acids. CDR3 loop: CASSSSRVPNTEAFF. The CDR3 bases are TGTGCCAGCTCATCATCTCGAGTACCCAACACTGAAGCTTTCTTT. The full variable domain, with the rest looked up from reference TRBV18 and TRBJ1-1, is NAGVMQNPRHLVRRRGQEARLRCSPMKGHSHVYWYRQLPEEGLKFMVYLQKENIIDESGMPKERFSAEFPKEGPSILRIQQVVRGDSAAYFCASSSSRVPNTEAFFGQGTRLTVV.

This clone was observed a handful of times. The chain combines TRBV25-1 with TRBJ2-2; 9 bases agree with TRBD2. The V segment lost 5 bases and the J segment 1 base; nucleotides outside the gene matches: 8. Per germline, CDR1 MGHDK and CDR2 SYGVNS. There are 17 residues in the CDR3. CDR3 residues: CASSLLAGVGNTGELFF. The CDR3 coding sequence is TGTGCCAGCAGTCTCTTAGCGGGAGTCGGGAACACCGGGGAGCTGTTTTTT.

The J gene is TRBJ2-4, the V gene TRBV29-1; D is ambiguous. CDR3 length: 13 amino acids. The ends were cut back, 0 bases at V and 7 bases at J, with 10 bases in the middle. The germline V gene encodes CDR1 SQVTM and CDR2 ANQGSEA. CDR3 region: CSVEDTVGNIQYF. The CDR3, as DNA: TGCAGCGTTGAAGATACGGTCGGGAACATTCAGTACTTC.

This rearrangement joins TRBV2 to TRBJ1-1, with D maybe TRBD1 (6 bases). CDR3 size: 15 residues. CDR1 and CDR2 (germline): SNHLY, FYNNEI. Trimming removed 5 bases from V and 4 bases from J, with 17 bases in between. DNA for the CDR3: TGTGCCAGCAGTTTCGCCGACAGGTTTGCCACTGAAGCTTTCTTT. It yields the protein CASSFADRFATEAFF.

The chain recombines TRBV19 with TRBJ1-2; D is possibly TRBD1 (5 bases). V lost 7 bases and J lost 8, with 14 bases in between. The CDR3 runs to 12 residues. Germline CDR1 and CDR2: LNHDA and SQIVND (reference sequence). The CDR3 region is CASTPQGLGYTF. CDR3 DNA sequence: TGTGCCAGTACGCCGCAGGGCTTAGGCTACACCTTC.

This clone was recorded a few times. The rearrangement links TRBV9 to TRBJ2-1, with D tentatively TRBD2 (6 bases). The CDR3 runs to 16 residues. From germline, CDR1 is SGDLS and CDR2 YYNGEE. Trimming removed 0 bases at V and 0 bases at J, with 10 bases between. The CDR3 nucleotides are TGTGCCAGCAGCGTAGCGGAGGGGAGCTCCTACAATGAGCAGTTCTTC. It encodes CASSVAEGSSYNEQFF. The variable domain in full, with the rest retrieved from reference TRBV9 and TRBJ2-1, is DSGVTQTPKHLITATGQRVTLRCSPRSGDLSVYWYQQSLDQGLQFLIQYYNGEERAKGNILERFSAQQFPDLHSELNLSSLELGDSALYFCASSVAEGSSYNEQFFGPGTRLTVL.

The chain joins TRBV28 to TRBJ1-6; no firm D call. The CDR3 is 17 residues long. V was shortened by 2 bases and J by 0 bases, with 11 bases between the two germline ends. Looked up from germline, CDR1 is MDHEN and CDR2 is SYDVKM. CDR3: CASSLTFQLSYNSPLHF. The DNA for the CDR3 is TGTGCCAGCAGTTTAACCTTCCAACTCTCCTATAATTCACCCCTCCACTTT. Combining the CDR3 with reference TRBV28 and TRBJ1-6 gives the whole variable domain DVKVTQSSRYLVKRTGEKVFLECVQDMDHENMFWYRQDPGLGLRLIYFSYDVKMKEKGDIPEGYSVSREKKERFSLILESASTNQTSMYLCASSLTFQLSYNSPLHFGNGTRLTVT.

The chain recombines TRBV9 with TRBJ2-1, with unresolved D. Looked up from germline, CDR1 is SGDLS and CDR2 is YYNGEE. The CDR3 is 12 amino acids. V lost 3 bases to trimming and J lost 9 bases, with 10 bases between them. This CDR3 reads CASSGSSSEQFF. CDR3 in DNA: TGTGCCAGCAGCGGCTCCTCGAGTGAGCAGTTCTTC.